What follows describes a single T cell receptor beta chain. The data belong to a study of immune cell composition in non-small cell lung cancer. In germline, CDR1 is SGHAT, CDR2 FQNNGV. The CDR3 is 12 residues long. With 3 bases removed from V and 11 bases from J, the gap between germline ends came to 13 bases. Clones were read by immunoSEQ multiplex PCR, and TCRdb kept only the in-frame ones, dropping some. This table has 14,000 to 15,000 clones, under 75% appearing once. This chain uses TRBV11-2 with TRBJ1-1; no definite D call. The specimen was lung tumor tissue. The clonotype was recovered from a human donor with non-small cell lung cancer. In DNA, the CDR3 is TGTGCCAGCAGCTTCAGACCCCCTAGGGCTTTCTTT. Its protein product is CASSFRPPRAFF. Full variable domain (outside the CDR3, taken from reference TRBV11-2 and TRBJ1-1): EAGVAQSPRYKIIEKRQSVAFWCNPISGHATLYWYQQILGQGPKLLIQFQNNGVVDDSQLPKDRFSAERLKGVDSTLKIQPAKLEDSAVYLCASSFRPPRAFFGQGTRLTVV.